This passage covers 11 T cell receptor beta chains from one sample sequenced in a study of identical twins. From the 5' RACE reads, TCRdb called clonotypes with MiXCR, one entry per CDR3 protein. Of around 340,000 distinct CDR3 sequences listed, 12% are singletons. The sample also formed part of further work on yellow fever vaccine responses in identical twins.

The sequencing sample was made of CD8+ T cells sorted from blood. The receptors come from a woman younger than 30 in good health.

Only a few counts were recorded for this clonotype. V gene TRBV9 combines with J gene TRBJ2-5; 7 bases line up with TRBD2. The J segment lost 5 bases and the V segment lost 3 bases, leaving 7 bases of the junction unmatched. This CDR3 is built from 14 residues. Germline lookup yields CDR1 SGDLS and CDR2 YYNGEE. In DNA form, the CDR3 reads TGTGCCAGCAGCGGGGGGGAGGGCGAGGAGACCCAGTACTTC. Translation: CASSGGEGEETQYF.

This clonotype has just a few counts. CDR3 residues: CSVDPFSSGGSPSTDTQYF. In DNA, the CDR3 is TGCAGCGTTGACCCCTTTTCTAGCGGGGGTTCACCTAGCACAGATACGCAGTATTTT. The V and J genes are TRBV29-1 and TRBJ2-3; 10 bases map to TRBD2. With V trimmed by 3 bases and J by 0 bases, 15 bases remained unmatched. In germline, CDR1 is SQVTM, CDR2 ANQGSEA. The CDR3 is made up of 19 amino acids.

In this sample, this clonotype turned up many times. V usage is TRBV6-5 and J usage is TRBJ1-1; the D is unclear. Trimming left V 2 bases short and J 2 bases short, with 6 bases between. The CDR3 totals 13 residues. Germline values: CDR1 MNHEY, CDR2 SVGAGI. The CDR3, as DNA: TGTGCCAGCAGTTACGAAGGTAACACTGAAGCTTTCTTT. Translation: CASSYEGNTEAFF.

This clonotype showed up just a few times. V and J are TRBV5-1 and TRBJ1-1; maybe TRBD1 (6 bases). V was clipped by 2 bases and J by 2 bases, with 10 bases between them. Germline V gives CDR1 SGHRS, CDR2 YFSETQ. The CDR3 loop spans 14 amino acids. The CDR3: CASSFQQGNTEAFF. In DNA form, the CDR3 reads TGCGCCAGCAGCTTTCAACAGGGAAACACTGAAGCTTTCTTT.

The chain has TRBV9 and TRBJ2-5, with unresolved D. CDR3 length: 12 residues. Germline CDR1 reads SGDLS; CDR2 reads YYNGEE. V was pared by 0 bases and J by 1 base, with 1 base between. As DNA, the CDR3 is TGTGCCAGCAGCGTAGCCCAAGAGACCCAGTACTTC. The encoded protein is CASSVAQETQYF.

This clonotype was seen a few times. The chain links TRBV15 to TRBJ2-1, with D maybe TRBD2 (5 bases). The CDR3 spans 13 residues. Looked up from germline, CDR1 is LNHNV and CDR2 is YYDKDF (reference sequence). V lost 5 bases to trimming and J lost 8 bases, with 13 bases between them. The CDR3 DNA reads as TGTGCCACCAGCGTACGGACTTACGATGAGCAGTTCTTC. Protein: CATSVRTYDEQFF.

This chain joins TRBV18 and TRBJ1-2, with D possibly being TRBD1 (6 bases). Per germline, CDR1 KGHSH and CDR2 LQKENI. This CDR3 has 15 residues. V lost 1 base, J lost 3 bases, and 12 bases lay in between. The DNA for the CDR3 is TGTGCCAGCTCACCACGGACAGACGGGGACTATGGCTACACCTTC. Its translation is CASSPRTDGDYGYTF.

This clonotype was seen at least ten times. The chain links TRBV7-2 to TRBJ1-4; 8 bases are shared with TRBD1. CDR1 is SGHTA, CDR2 FQGNSA, per germline. The ends lost 8 bases at V and 6 bases at J; junction bases unmatched: 5. This CDR3 spans 13 amino acids. The CDR3 reads CASGRTGYEKLFF. Here the CDR3 DNA reads TGTGCCAGCGGCAGGACAGGGTATGAAAAACTGTTTTTT.

The genes are TRBV4-1 and TRBJ2-3; D is perhaps TRBD2 (5 bases). Germline V lookup: CDR1 MGHRA, CDR2 YSYEKL. Trimming stripped 4 bases from V and 4 bases from J, with 9 bases between. This CDR3 spans 13 amino acids. CDR3 sequence (DNA): TGCGCCAGCAGCCGCCCTAGCTCAGATACGCAGTATTTT. Its protein is CASSRPSSDTQYF.

This clonotype was detected many times. The rearrangement links TRBV24-1 to TRBJ2-2; D tentatively reads TRBD1 or TRBD2 (5 bases each). Germline CDR1 and CDR2: KGHDR and SFDVKD. The CDR3 sequence is 15 residues long. The V end lost 4 bases, the J end lost 5 bases, and 13 bases lay between the germline ends. The CDR3 DNA reads as TGTGCCACCAGTGACCGGGGACGGACAACCGGGGAGCTGTTTTTT. Protein: CATSDRGRTTGELFF.

This sequence joins TRBV28 and TRBJ2-7; TRBD1 aligns across 11 bases. Germline V lookup: CDR1 MDHEN, CDR2 SYDVKM. This CDR3 has 14 residues. After removal of 5 bases from V and 3 bases from J, the junction contained 3 bases not matched to a gene. The CDR3 reads CASSGGQGGYEQYF. For the CDR3, the DNA is TGTGCCAGCAGTGGGGGACAGGGGGGCTACGAGCAGTACTTC. Together with reference TRBV28 and TRBJ2-7, the CDR3 gives the full variable domain: DVKVTQSSRYLVKRTGEKVFLECVQDMDHENMFWYRQDPGLGLRLIYFSYDVKMKEKGDIPEGYSVSREKKERFSLILESASTNQTSMYLCASSGGQGGYEQYFGPGTRLTVT.